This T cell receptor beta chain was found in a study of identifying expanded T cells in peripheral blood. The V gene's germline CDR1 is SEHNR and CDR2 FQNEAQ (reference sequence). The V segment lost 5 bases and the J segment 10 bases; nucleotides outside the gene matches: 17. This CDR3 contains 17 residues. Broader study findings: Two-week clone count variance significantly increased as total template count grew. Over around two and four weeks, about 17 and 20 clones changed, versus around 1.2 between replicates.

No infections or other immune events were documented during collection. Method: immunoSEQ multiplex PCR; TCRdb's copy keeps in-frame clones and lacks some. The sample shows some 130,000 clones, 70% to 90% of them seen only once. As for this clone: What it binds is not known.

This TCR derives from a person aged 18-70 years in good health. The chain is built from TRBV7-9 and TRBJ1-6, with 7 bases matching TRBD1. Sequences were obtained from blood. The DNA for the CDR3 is TGTGCCAGCAGCGGATTGGTGGGAGGGGGCCACGGATCACCCCTCCACTTT. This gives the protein CASSGLVGGGHGSPLHF.